This TCR beta chain was observed in a study of blood T cell repertoires in COVID-19. The CDR3 extends over 15 amino acids. CDR1 and CDR2 (germline): SGHRS, YFSETQ. Trimming removed 0 bases from V and 4 bases from J, with 13 bases in between. Clones were sequenced by immunoSEQ multiplex PCR, and TCRdb holds only the in-frame ones, with some missing. The profile shows about 120,000 clones, roughly 84% of them singletons. This chain connects TRBV5-1 to TRBJ1-2; maybe TRBD1 (6 bases). This TCR was sampled from a woman aged 80 or over with acute or convalescent COVID-19. The specimen was peripheral blood. The CDR3 loop reads CASSLDQGIGYGYTF. The CDR3 coding sequence is TGCGCCAGCAGCTTGGACCAGGGGATAGGCTATGGCTACACCTTC.